Below, 4 T cell receptor beta chains from the same sample are listed, as sequenced in a study of shared clonotypes between healthy human individuals. Sequenced by immunoSEQ multiplex PCR; TCRdb stores in-frame clones only, minus some. The sample yields about 2.2 million clones, 85% to 95% seen once. Naivety among CD8 cells was defined by CD45RO negativity and positive CCR7 selection, thereby excluding terminally differentiated effector memory CD45RA+ cells. Sequenced input: naive CD8+ T cells from PBMCs. Receptors originate from a man younger than 35 in good health. Some clones in this sample may be carry-over from other donors' samples.

The chain recombines TRBV7-2 with TRBJ1-1; 7 bases agree with TRBD1. Germline lookup yields CDR1 SGHTA and CDR2 FQGNSA. The CDR3 totals 13 residues. With V trimmed by 6 bases and J by 4 bases, 5 bases remained unmatched. CDR3 sequence reads: CASREQGGTEAFF. The CDR3 DNA reads TGTGCCAGCAGGGAGCAGGGGGGCACTGAAGCTTTCTTT.

This chain joins TRBV28 and TRBJ1-1, with 9 nucleotides matching TRBD1. V lost 6 bases, J lost 6 bases, and 8 bases stayed unmatched. This CDR3 spans 14 amino acids. Germline V lookup: CDR1 MDHEN, CDR2 SYDVKM. Here the CDR3 reads CASRADRGYSEAFF. For the CDR3, the DNA is TGTGCCAGCAGGGCGGACAGGGGATATTCTGAAGCTTTCTTT.

This clone was counted a few times. The chain is built from TRBV7-9 and TRBJ2-7, with 7 bases fitting TRBD1. This CDR3 has 14 residues. J was trimmed by 2 bases and V by 3 bases; bases with no gene match: 4. Germline V gene data show CDR1 as SEHNR and CDR2 as FQNEAQ (reference sequence). CDR3 residues: CASSFGDSPYEQYF. CDR3 sequence (DNA): TGTGCCAGCAGCTTCGGGGACAGTCCCTACGAGCAGTACTTC.

There are a few counts of this clone. The V gene is TRBV10-1, the J gene TRBJ1-5; a weak D match, TRBD1 (5 bases). This CDR3 contains 17 residues. Germline V gene data show CDR1 as WNHNN and CDR2 as SYGVQD (reference sequence). V was trimmed by 2 bases and J by 0 bases, leaving 14 bases between them. The CDR3, as DNA: TGCGCCAGCAGTGAGGGACACAGCCTCAATAGCAATCAGCCCCAGCATTTT. Amino acids: CASSEGHSLNSNQPQHF.